This T cell receptor beta chain was recovered during a study of blood T cell repertoires in COVID-19. V lost 5 bases and J lost 0, with 15 bases in between. Germline V gene lookup returns CDR1 MDHEN and CDR2 SYDVKM. The CDR3 runs 16 residues. Study processing details: Amplification from reference gene primers served as the basis for estimated nucleated cell counts. Clones were read by immunoSEQ multiplex PCR, and TCRdb kept only the in-frame ones, dropping some. V, J and clone size derive from that table, while D and trimming were established from the DNA sequence. The sample carries roughly 230,000 clones, approximately 89% recorded once.

V and J are TRBV28 and TRBJ2-3; possibly TRBD1 for D (7 bases). The receptor was derived from a middle-aged woman who had recovered from COVID-19. Source material: peripheral blood. CDR3 loop: CASSPYSGGSTDTQYF. The CDR3 DNA reads as TGTGCCAGCAGTCCCTACTCAGGGGGGAGCACAGATACGCAGTATTTT.